This T cell receptor beta chain emerged from a study of T cells after posttransplantation cyclophosphamide (dated by TCRdb to 2015 to 2016). Regarding the complete study: Using TRB sequencing, the study followed how the T cell repertoire rebuilt after myeloablative bone marrow transplantation with posttransplantation cyclophosphamide given as GVHD prophylaxis. Antigen receptor sequencing covered samples from roughly 35 PTCy-treated patients and approximately 15 of their related bone marrow donors. Blood from all 35 or so PTCy patients with 1-year posttransplant specimens was subjected to TRB sequencing. Up to 3 additional blood samples from 2 to 5.2 years after transplant were also TRB-sequenced in 3 patients, as was pretransplant blood from several patients. Because TRA and TRB clonality correlated tightly in roughly nine samples, the subsequent TCR analyses were limited to TRB only. Public TRB sequences were queried against a database of over 3,600 sequences associated with responses to pathogens, tumor antigens, self-antigens and alloantigens.

On the study overall, not on this receptor specifically: The TRB repertoires of T cells infiltrating skin or GI tract showed only limited overlap with the TRB repertoires of T cells in blood. Across about 40 patients, TRB clonality was highly associated with recipient CMV seropositivity and CMV reactivation, and diversity in PTCy patients was similar to diversity in CNI/methotrexate controls. Donor-recipient similarity was low at 1-2 months but increased during the first year, and donor CD8+ memory clones often dominated later blood repertoires.

Inclusive of the bounding cysteine and phenylalanine, the CDR3 is 14 residues long. Here the CDR3 DNA is all that survives: 42 bases in frame from base 1. CDR1 and CDR2 are drawn from the germline V gene: SGHTA, FQGNSA. V trim: 5 bases; J trim: 4 bases; unmatched bases: 7. TRB sequencing was run on genomic DNA with either the immunoSEQ assay at survey resolution or the hsTCRB kit. Turning to the authors' computational methods: The immunoSEQ software handled the initial read processing, while the LymphoSeq R package was used for the repertoire analyses. Clonality was computed as 1 minus normalized Shannon entropy; Gini coefficient was also calculated for each TRB dataset. To infer phenotypes in unsorted samples, TRB sequences from sorted subsets of the recipient or donor were mapped onto unsorted samples from the same recipient. The immuneACCESS repertoire file appears here via TCRdb, limited to in-frame rearrangements. These files lack a portion of the clones; in checked studies, under half of the deficit traces to unresolved V genes, and the cause of the others is not known. The V and J calls and the clone size are those of that table, but D and trimming were determined from the DNA. The sample table shows tens of thousands of clones, and about nine tenths are seen once. The top ten hold over 2% of the sample.

Read against the paper, the sample's treatment or condition label means: high-dose cyclophosphamide on days +3 and +4 as single-agent GVHD prophylaxis. For conditioning, the PTCy patients got busulfan and fludarabine, then a related or unrelated marrow graft, followed by cyclophosphamide on days +3 and +4. PTCy-treated patients were drawn from a prospective multi-institutional clinical trial. Mononuclear cells from peripheral blood and bone marrow were separated by Ficoll-Hypaque density centrifugation and then cryopreserved. For this clone: Its antigen is not yet known. There are no base qualities to consult, and no much larger clone falls within one base.

The sequence links TRBV7-2 to TRBJ1-2, and TRBD1 aligns with 7 junction nucleotides. The material sequenced was PBMCs, taken around 63 days after allogeneic stem cell transplant with posttransplant cyclophosphamide. This TCR was sampled from a male patient aged 55-69 years who received an allogeneic stem cell transplant from a related donor and was CMV-positive. Some T cells seen after a transplant may have their origin in the graft donor. Read as DNA, the sequence is TGTGCCAGCAGCCGCGGGGACAGTCTCTATGGCTACACCTTC. Its protein reads: CASSRGDSLYGYTF.